Below are 2 T cell receptor beta chains sequenced from a single sample in a study of CD8 T cells in ankylosing spondylitis. One entry per CDR3 protein results from TCRdb running MiXCR on the 5' RACE reads. The sample gives some 800,000 distinct CDR3 sequences, about 12% of which show up once; 0.51% is in the top ten. These receptors have no identified antigens. Study-wide results and limits: For ankylosing spondylitis blood, a TCR beta motif of seven to nine highly homologous variants appeared characteristic.

Sequences were obtained from blood, either unsorted or a sorted T cell fraction (not recorded which). These receptors all come from a male donor with ankylosing spondylitis.

The chain uses TRBV20-1 and TRBJ1-5; 8 nucleotides align to TRBD1. This CDR3 region has 15 residues. Unmatched junction bases numbered 6, after V lost 0 bases and J lost 5 bases. From germline, CDR1 is DFQATT and CDR2 SNEGSKA (reference sequence). In DNA, the CDR3 is TGCAGTGCTAGAGAGACAGGGGCTTTTGATCAGCCCCAGCATTTT. Encoded protein: CSARETGAFDQPQHF.

This clonotype occurred a few times. The chain recombines TRBV5-1 with TRBJ1-2; D remains unclear. Trimming cost V 0 bases and J 12 bases, with 12 bases left between them. This CDR3 comprises 12 residues. Germline CDR1 is SGHRS and CDR2 is YFSETQ. The CDR3 DNA is TGCGCCAGCAGCTTGGAGACGGGCGGGAACACCTTC. The encoded protein is CASSLETGGNTF.